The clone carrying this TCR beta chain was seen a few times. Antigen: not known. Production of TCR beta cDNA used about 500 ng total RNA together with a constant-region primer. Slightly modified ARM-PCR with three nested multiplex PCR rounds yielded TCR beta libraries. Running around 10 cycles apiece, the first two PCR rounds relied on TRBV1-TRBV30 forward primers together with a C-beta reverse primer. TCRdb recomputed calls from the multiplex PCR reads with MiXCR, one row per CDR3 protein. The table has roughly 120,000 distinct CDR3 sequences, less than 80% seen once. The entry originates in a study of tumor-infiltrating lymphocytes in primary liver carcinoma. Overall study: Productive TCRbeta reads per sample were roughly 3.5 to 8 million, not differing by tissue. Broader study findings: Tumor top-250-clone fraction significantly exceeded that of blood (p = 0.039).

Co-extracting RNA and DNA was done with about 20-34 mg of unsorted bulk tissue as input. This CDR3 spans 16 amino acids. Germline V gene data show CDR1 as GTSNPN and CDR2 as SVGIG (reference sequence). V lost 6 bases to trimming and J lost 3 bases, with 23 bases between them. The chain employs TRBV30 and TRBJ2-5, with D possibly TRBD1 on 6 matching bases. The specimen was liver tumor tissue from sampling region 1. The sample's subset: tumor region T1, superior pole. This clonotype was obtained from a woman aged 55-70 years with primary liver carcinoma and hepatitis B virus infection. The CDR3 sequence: CACRPYQGSVEETQYF. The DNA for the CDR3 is TGTGCCTGCCGTCCCTACCAGGGGTCTGTGGAAGAGACCCAGTACTTC.